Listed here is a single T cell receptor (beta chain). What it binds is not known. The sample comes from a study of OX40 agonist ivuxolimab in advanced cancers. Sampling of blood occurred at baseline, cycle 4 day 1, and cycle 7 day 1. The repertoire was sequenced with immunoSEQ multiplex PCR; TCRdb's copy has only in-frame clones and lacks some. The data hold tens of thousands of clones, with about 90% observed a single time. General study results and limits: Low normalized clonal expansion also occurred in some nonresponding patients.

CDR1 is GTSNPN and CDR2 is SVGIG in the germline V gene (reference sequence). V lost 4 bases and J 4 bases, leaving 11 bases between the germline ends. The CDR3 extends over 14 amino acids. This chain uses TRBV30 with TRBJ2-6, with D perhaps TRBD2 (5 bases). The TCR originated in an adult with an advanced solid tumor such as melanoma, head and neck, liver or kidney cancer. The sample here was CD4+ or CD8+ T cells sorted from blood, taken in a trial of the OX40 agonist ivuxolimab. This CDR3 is CAWTPGGGANVLTF. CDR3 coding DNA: TGTGCCTGGACCCCGGGCGGGGGGGCCAACGTCCTGACTTTC.